This is a list of T cell receptor beta chains from one sample in a study of blood T cell repertoires in COVID-19. Sequencing used immunoSEQ multiplex PCR; TCRdb keeps in-frame clones, though not all of them. This sample yields 90,000 to 150,000 clones, of which 75% to 90% are seen a single time; about 27% belongs to the top ten. The source material was peripheral blood. These receptors all come from a man between 70 and 80 years old with active or convalescent COVID-19. Both conserved end residues are part of each CDR3. A D gene is named only where the DNA matches it firmly. The listing skips clone size in some rows; elsewhere it reads once, few, many or a size class.

clone_size	j_call	d_call	v_call	cdr3_nt	cdr3_aa
NA	TRBJ2-5	NA	TRBV5-1	TGCGCCAGCAGCTTGGCCGGACTGAAAGAGACCCAGTACTTC	CASSLAGLKETQYF
NA	TRBJ1-1	TRBD1	TRBV7-2	TGTGCCAGCAGCTCCGAATTAGGGACAGGGACTGAAGCTTTCTTT	CASSSELGTGTEAFF
NA	TRBJ2-3	NA	TRBV7-3	TGTGCCAGCAGCCCCCAAGGTGGGGCCGACCTAGGGAATACGCAGTATTTT	CASSPQGGADLGNTQYF
NA	TRBJ1-5	TRBD1	TRBV19	TGTGCCAGTAGTTTGGGACAGGGGGAAAATCAGCCCCAGCATTTT	CASSLGQGENQPQHF
NA	TRBJ1-1	TRBD1	TRBV6-6	TGTGCCAGCAGCCCACGGACAGGCGGAACTGAAGCTTTCTTT	CASSPRTGGTEAFF
NA	TRBJ1-1	TRBD1	TRBV28	TGTGCCAGCAACGGGAGGGGGCGGGTAGCTTTCTTT	CASNGRGRVAFF
NA	TRBJ1-1	NA	TRBV6-5	TGTGCCAGCAGTTACTGGGGGGAGTCAAACACTGAAGCTTTCTTT	CASSYWGESNTEAFF
NA	TRBJ2-3	TRBD2	TRBV7-9	TGTGCCAGCAGGGCTGGACTAGCGGGAGTGGTAGATACGCAGTATTTT	CASRAGLAGVVDTQYF
NA	TRBJ1-4	NA	TRBV30	TGTGCCATAGCGGGGCTAATTAATGAAAAACTGTTTTTT	CAIAGLINEKLFF
NA	TRBJ1-5	TRBD1	TRBV19	TGTGCCAGTAGCCTACAGGGGGCGGCGGATCAGCCCCAGCATTTT	CASSLQGAADQPQHF
NA	TRBJ2-2	TRBD2	TRBV9	TGTGCCAGCAGCGCGACCCGACTAGCGGGAGGAACCGGGGAGCTGTTTTTT	CASSATRLAGGTGELFF
NA	TRBJ1-3	NA	TRBV9	TGTGCCAGCAGCGCAGGACAGAGCTCTGGAAACACCATATATTTT	CASSAGQSSGNTIYF
NA	TRBJ1-2	NA	TRBV18	TGTGCCAGCTCACGTTCAGAAGGGGGTAACTATGGCTACACCTTC	CASSRSEGGNYGYTF
NA	TRBJ2-7	TRBD2	TRBV6-1	TGTGCCAGCAGTGAAAGACTAGCGGAGCCCTACGAGCAGTACTTC	CASSERLAEPYEQYF
NA	TRBJ1-4	TRBD1	TRBV27	TGTGCCAGCAGACTAGGGACAGGGGTGAATGAAAAACTGTTTTTT	CASRLGTGVNEKLFF
NA	TRBJ1-1	NA	TRBV10-1	TGCGCCAGTAGCAGGGGATACAACACTGAAGCTTTCTTT	CASSRGYNTEAFF
NA	TRBJ2-3	TRBD2	TRBV28	TGTGCCACGGCGGGGGGTGGAACAGATACGCAGTATTTT	CATAGGGTDTQYF
NA	TRBJ1-1	TRBD1	TRBV2	TGTGCCAGGGACAGGGTTCAAGGGACTGAAGCTTTCTTT	CARDRVQGTEAFF
NA	TRBJ1-2	TRBD1	TRBV10-3	TGTGCCATCAGTGATCCGACAGGGTGGGAAGGCTACACCTTC	CAISDPTGWEGYTF
NA	TRBJ1-1	TRBD1	TRBV19	TGTGCCAGTGGGTTGGACAGGGGGAATTGGAACACTGAAGCTTTCTTT	CASGLDRGNWNTEAFF
once	TRBJ2-1	TRBD2	TRBV7-2	TGTGCCAGCAGCTTAGGGTGGACTAGGGGTGAGCAGTTCTTC	CASSLGWTRGEQFF
NA	TRBJ2-7	NA	TRBV6-5	TGTGCCAGCAGTTTCGGGACACCTTTGGAAGAGCAGTACTTC	CASSFGTPLEEQYF
NA	TRBJ1-3	TRBD1	TRBV18	TGTGCCAGCTCACCACGGGCTAGGGGGCCAATCTCTGGAAACACCATATATTTT	CASSPRARGPISGNTIYF
NA	TRBJ2-2	TRBD1	TRBV28	TGTGCCAGCAGTCAACCCCGGGACAGGGCTCCCACCGGGGAGCTGTTTTTT	CASSQPRDRAPTGELFF
NA	TRBJ2-7	TRBD2	TRBV6-5	TGTGCCAGCAGTTACGAAGCGGGAGGGCGACCCGAGCAGTACTTC	CASSYEAGGRPEQYF
NA	TRBJ1-1	NA	TRBV5-1	TGCGCCAGCAGCTTGGCCGGACAGTCGAACACTGAAGCTTTCTTT	CASSLAGQSNTEAFF
NA	TRBJ1-5	NA	TRBV7-9	TGTGCCAGCAGCCGACAGGACAATCAGCCCCAGCATTTT	CASSRQDNQPQHF
NA	TRBJ2-2	NA	TRBV7-6	TGTGCCAGCAGCTCGGCAGAGACAAGGGGCACCGGGGAGCTGTTTTTT	CASSSAETRGTGELFF
NA	TRBJ1-2	NA	TRBV19	TGTGCCAGTAGTCGAGACAGTAACTATGGCTACACCTTC	CASSRDSNYGYTF
once	TRBJ1-4	NA	TRBV4-2	TGTGCCAGCAGCCATAATACAGGGATAGGTGAAAAACTGTTTTTT	CASSHNTGIGEKLFF
NA	TRBJ1-2	TRBD1	TRBV3-1/TRBV3-2	TGTGCCAGCAGCCCAACGGGACAGGGAACCTATGGCTACACCTTC	CASSPTGQGTYGYTF
NA	TRBJ2-1	NA	TRBV21-1	TGTGCCAGCAGCAAAGGGCCTATCGGGGTGTTCTTC	CASSKGPIGVFF
NA	TRBJ2-1	TRBD2	TRBV28	TGTGCCAGCAGTGTCGGAGGGGAGGGCGGGCTGGATGAGCAGTTCTTC	CASSVGGEGGLDEQFF
NA	TRBJ1-1	NA	TRBV6-6	TGTGCCAGCAGTTACCCGACAATGACGGGAGCTGAAGCTTTCTTT	CASSYPTMTGAEAFF
NA	TRBJ2-3	TRBD2	TRBV15	TGTGCCACCAGCAGCAAGACCCCGACTAGCGGGGCGCGCACAGATACGCAGTATTTT	CATSSKTPTSGARTDTQYF
once	TRBJ2-7	NA	TRBV7-2	TGTGCCAGCAGCCCGACAGAGTCCTACGAGCAGTACTTC	CASSPTESYEQYF
NA	TRBJ2-7	TRBD1	TRBV7-8	TGTGCCAGCAGCCCGCCGGACAGGATCTACGAGCAGTACTTC	CASSPPDRIYEQYF
NA	TRBJ1-1	NA	TRBV5-1	TGCGCCAGCAGCCCCAGGGGCCTTGACACTGAAGCTTTCTTT	CASSPRGLDTEAFF
NA	TRBJ1-5	TRBD1	TRBV6-5	TGTGCCAGCAGTTTGGACAGGCTCCTCAATCAGCCCCAGCATTTT	CASSLDRLLNQPQHF
NA	TRBJ1-5	TRBD1	TRBV6-5	TGTGCCATCCGCGGGCAGGGGGAAGGTCAGCCCCAGCATTTT	CAIRGQGEGQPQHF
NA	TRBJ2-1	TRBD2	TRBV3-1/TRBV3-2	TGTGCCAGCAGCCAAGGACTAGCGGGCTTCTACAATGAGCAGTTCTTC	CASSQGLAGFYNEQFF
NA	TRBJ1-5	NA	TRBV5-1	TGCGCCAGCAGCTTGACAGGGTCGAGTCAGCCCCAGCATTTT	CASSLTGSSQPQHF
NA	TRBJ2-1	NA	TRBV28	TGTGCCAGCAGTCAGGGGGGAACCTCCCCCAATGAGCAGTTCTTC	CASSQGGTSPNEQFF
NA	TRBJ1-3	NA	TRBV27	TGTGCCAGCAGGGCCTTACAGAGCTCTGGAAACACCATATATTTT	CASRALQSSGNTIYF
NA	TRBJ2-1	TRBD2	TRBV18	TGTGCCAGCTCACCCCTACTCGCGGGAGGGGACAATGAGCAGTTCTTC	CASSPLLAGGDNEQFF
NA	TRBJ2-3	NA	TRBV11-2	TGTGCCAGCAGCCAGTTCGGTGGGCCAGATACGCAGTATTTT	CASSQFGGPDTQYF
NA	TRBJ2-1	NA	TRBV24-1	TGTGCCACCAGTGATTTAGTGGGAGGTGAGCAGTTCTTC	CATSDLVGGEQFF
few	TRBJ2-7	NA	TRBV18	TGTGCCAGCTCACCACCGATAACTAGGGACGAGCAGTACTTC	CASSPPITRDEQYF
NA	TRBJ2-7	TRBD1	TRBV5-5	TGTGCCAGCAGCTCGGGACAGGGGCACTCCTACGAGCAGTACTTC	CASSSGQGHSYEQYF
NA	TRBJ2-5	TRBD1	TRBV6-5	TGTGCCAGCAAAACTCTGACAGGGCAAGAGACCCAGTACTTC	CASKTLTGQETQYF
NA	TRBJ2-1	TRBD2	TRBV27	TGTGCCAGCAGTTCACCGAGTCTAGCGGGTAATGAGCAGTTCTTC	CASSSPSLAGNEQFF
NA	TRBJ1-1	NA	TRBV28	TGTGCCAGCAGCCGCCCCCTCCGGGACAACGAAGCTTTCTTT	CASSRPLRDNEAFF
NA	TRBJ1-1	TRBD1	TRBV7-9	TGTGCCAGCAGCTTTTATCCAGGGGGTACTGAAGCTTTCTTT	CASSFYPGGTEAFF